The sequence of this T cell receptor beta chain was determined in a study of spatial heterogeneity in lung cancer. This clonotype appeared many times. The antigen remains undetermined. Each CDR3 protein gets one entry after TCRdb re-called the 5' RACE reads with MiXCR. The sample gives 25,000 to 30,000 distinct CDR3 sequences, less than 9% of which show up once; about 25% is in the top ten. Time point in this sample: sample taken at primary tumor resection. Sequencing of whole RNA from tumor, nontumor lung or frozen PBMC involved no sorting. The study's findings and limits: For expanded intratumoral alpha and beta TCRs, counts tracked tumor mutation counts.

Germline V gene lookup returns CDR1 LGHNA and CDR2 YSLEER. V was pared by 1 base and J by 5 bases, with 16 bases between. This CDR3 contains 16 residues. The receptor comes from a male donor with early-stage non-small cell lung cancer. This chain links TRBV4-3 with TRBJ2-3; D may be TRBD2 (5 bases). The sequenced sample was lung tumor tissue, obtained at surgery. The CDR3 sequence: CASSQAIGLVGDTQYF. The CDR3 nucleotides are TGCGCCAGCAGCCAAGCAATCGGACTGGTAGGAGATACGCAGTATTTT.